One and the same sample provided the 27 T cell receptor beta chains below, sequenced in a study of blood T cell repertoires in COVID-19. Assay: immunoSEQ multiplex PCR; the TCRdb copy retains only in-frame clones and omits some. The repertoire includes under 130,000 clones, roughly 81% of them detected once, and 2% to 2.5% sits in the top ten. Sequencing input: peripheral blood. Receptor source: a human donor in a cohort sampled during active COVID-19.

V gene TRBV6-5 combines with J gene TRBJ2-7, with 8 bases fitting TRBD1. V trimming: 0 bases; J trimming: 4 bases; junction bases outside the gene matches: 2. The CDR3 is 14 residues long. From germline, CDR1 is MNHEY and CDR2 SVGAGI. The DNA of the CDR3 is TGTGCCAGCAGTTACTCAAGACAGGGGTACGAGCAGTACTTC. This sequence encodes CASSYSRQGYEQYF.

The chain uses TRBV5-1 and TRBJ2-2; 8 nucleotides agree with TRBD2. Trimming at V came to 0 bases and at J to 6 bases, leaving 4 bases not matched to a gene. Germline V gives CDR1 SGHRS, CDR2 YFSETQ. CDR3 size: 15 residues. The CDR3 DNA sequence: TGCGCCAGCAGCTTGGCGGCGGGGGGCCCCGGGGAGCTGTTTTTT. Translated, it gives CASSLAAGGPGELFF.

V is TRBV5-1 and J is TRBJ2-5; D may be TRBD1 (5 bases). V lost 0 bases and J lost 3, with 9 bases in between. The CDR3 totals 14 residues. Germline V CDR1 and CDR2: SGHRS, YFSETQ. The CDR3 nucleotides read TGCGCCAGCAGCTTGGCCCCACAGGAAGAGACCCAGTACTTC. Amino acids: CASSLAPQEETQYF.

V is TRBV5-6 and J is TRBJ2-2, with unresolved D. This CDR3 is 15 amino acids long. Germline assignment: CDR1 SGHDT and CDR2 YYEEEE. The V and J ends lost 0 bases and 4 bases respectively, with 10 bases between them. In DNA, the CDR3 is TGTGCCAGCAGCTTGGGCAGGCTCTCCACCGGGGAGCTGTTTTTT. This codes for CASSLGRLSTGELFF.

The V and J genes are TRBV28 and TRBJ2-2; D unresolved. CDR1 is MDHEN and CDR2 is SYDVKM in the germline V gene. The CDR3 is 14 residues long. V was trimmed by 7 bases and J by 1 base, leaving 10 bases between them. The CDR3 is CASTLLLNTGELFF. In DNA, the CDR3 is TGTGCCAGCACCCTCCTTCTGAACACCGGGGAGCTGTTTTTT.

This clone was detected once. The J gene is TRBJ1-6, the V gene TRBV2; a weak D match, TRBD1 (5 bases). The CDR3 covers 15 residues. Germline CDR1 reads SNHLY; CDR2 reads FYNNEI. V lost 3 bases and J lost 8, with 14 bases in between. The CDR3 loop reads CASSEGGGRYSPLHF. The CDR3 nucleotides read TGTGCCAGCAGTGAGGGCGGGGGTCGATATTCACCCCTCCACTTT.

This clone was counted many times. The chain recombines TRBV10-3 with TRBJ2-2; D unresolved. The CDR3 is 13 residues long. Germline V lookup: CDR1 ENHRY, CDR2 SYGVKD. Trimming left V 6 bases short and J 3 bases short, with 8 bases between. The CDR3 region is CAISPGDTGELFF. The CDR3 nucleotides are TGTGCCATCAGCCCAGGCGACACCGGGGAGCTGTTTTTT.

The rearrangement joins TRBV7-2 to TRBJ1-6, with 9 bases aligning to TRBD1. J lost 10 bases, V lost 4 bases, and 11 bases had no gene match. CDR3 length: 16 amino acids. Germline CDR1 reads SGHTA; CDR2 reads FQGNSA. In nucleotides, the CDR3 is TGTGCCAGCAGCTCCGGCAACAGGGGGCTGGGGTCACCCCTCCACTTT. Translated, it gives CASSSGNRGLGSPLHF.

The rearrangement joins TRBV19 to TRBJ2-3; TRBD2 might be the D (7 bases). This CDR3 is 15 amino acids long. CDR1 LNHDA and CDR2 SQIVND come from the germline V gene (reference sequence). V lost 10 bases to trimming and J lost 3 bases, with 20 bases between them. The CDR3 protein is CATALGGARTDTQYF. The DNA for the CDR3 is TGTGCCACCGCTCTTGGGGGGGCGAGGACAGATACGCAGTATTTT. The full variable domain, its missing parts supplied by reference TRBV19 and TRBJ2-3, is DGGITQSPKYLFRKEGQNVTLSCEQNLNHDAMYWYRQDPGQGLRLIYYSQIVNDFQKGDIAEGYSVSREKKESFPLTVTSAQKNPTAFYLCATALGGARTDTQYFGPGTRLTVL.

The J gene is TRBJ1-1, the V gene TRBV19, with 8 bases aligning to TRBD1. The CDR3 is made up of 14 amino acids. Per germline, CDR1 LNHDA and CDR2 SQIVND (reference sequence). Unmatched junction bases numbered 6, after V lost 6 bases and J lost 3 bases. The DNA of the CDR3 is TGTGCCAGTAGGCGACAGGGGCGGTACACTGAAGCTTTCTTT. This sequence encodes CASRRQGRYTEAFF.

Regarding this clone: The germline gene is not matched at one end of the junction; a read error may be the cause. The chain couples TRBV2 to TRBJ2-3; D unclear. CDR3 length: 15 residues. CDR1 is SNHLY, CDR2 FYNNEI, per germline. The CDR3 bases are TGTGCCAGCAGCGAAGAGCACGGGAGCACAGATACGCAGTATTTT. Encoded protein: CASSEEHGSTDTQYF.

The gene calls are TRBV4-2 and TRBJ1-1, with TRBD1 identical over 7 bases. The V segment lost 0 bases and the J segment 7 bases; nucleotides outside the gene matches: 11. The CDR3 has 16 amino acids. CDR1 and CDR2 from the germline V gene are LGHNA and YNFKEQ. Written as DNA, the CDR3 is TGTGCCAGCAGCCAAGAGGAGGGACCGACAGGGCATGAAGCTTTCTTT. Translated, it gives CASSQEEGPTGHEAFF.

The J gene is TRBJ2-3, the V gene TRBV5-1; the D gene is possibly TRBD1 (6 bases). V was shortened by 1 base and J by 0 bases, with 12 bases between the two germline ends. Germline values: CDR1 SGHRS, CDR2 YFSETQ. This CDR3 has 16 residues. CDR3 DNA sequence: TGCGCCAGCAGCTTGCCGGGACATTCTAGCACAGATACGCAGTATTTT. It yields the protein CASSLPGHSSTDTQYF.

This chain joins TRBV6-2 or TRBV6-3 and TRBJ2-7, with D perhaps TRBD2 (5 bases). CDR1 is MNHEY and CDR2 is SVGEGT in the germline V gene. The CDR3 consists of 14 residues. V lost 4 bases to trimming and J lost 1 base, with 11 bases between them. CDR3 protein: CASSFPRGSYEQYF. CDR3 nucleotide sequence: TGTGCCAGCAGTTTCCCCCGGGGATCCTACGAGCAGTACTTC.

The V and J genes are TRBV7-9 and TRBJ1-5; D gene unclear. Deletions cut 5 bases from V and 0 bases from J, with 5 bases between. This CDR3 spans 13 amino acids. CDR1 SEHNR and CDR2 FQNEAQ come from the germline V gene (reference sequence). The CDR3 is CASSEYSNQPQHF. As DNA, the CDR3 is TGTGCCAGCAGCGAGTATAGCAATCAGCCCCAGCATTTT.

This clone was detected a few times. The chain carries TRBV7-2 and TRBJ2-7; 7 positions agree with TRBD1. This CDR3 contains 13 residues. Germline V lookup: CDR1 SGHTA, CDR2 FQGNSA. Unmatched junction bases numbered 4, after V lost 6 bases and J lost 2 bases. For the CDR3, the DNA is TGTGCCAGCAGTATTGACAGGGCCTACGAGCAGTACTTC. This gives the protein CASSIDRAYEQYF.

This CDR3 reads CASSGQGRETQYF. CDR3 nucleotides: TGCGCCAGCAGTGGGCAGGGTCGGGAGACCCAGTACTTC. The rearrangement joins TRBV10-2 to TRBJ2-5; D perhaps matches TRBD1 (5 bases). The CDR3 length is 13 residues. Per the germline V gene, CDR1 is WSHSY and CDR2 is SAAADI. V gave up 4 bases and J gave up 5 bases, with 11 bases separating them.

The chain employs TRBV28 and TRBJ2-5; maybe TRBD1 (6 bases). Germline loops: CDR1 MDHEN, CDR2 SYDVKM. V gave up 5 bases and J gave up 2 bases, with 12 bases separating them. This CDR3 has 14 residues. The DNA of the CDR3 is TGTGCCAGCAGTACCCCGGACAGTCAAGAGACCCAGTACTTC. It is translated as CASSTPDSQETQYF.

V and J are TRBV24-1 and TRBJ2-3; 7 bases agree with TRBD2. CDR3 length: 16 amino acids. Germline-derived CDR1 and CDR2 are KGHDR and SFDVKD. The junction had 11 bases not matched to a gene; V was cut back by 5 bases and J by 4 bases. The CDR3 DNA reads as TGTGCCACCAGTGGAGGAAGCGGGGTCTTATCAGATACGCAGTATTTT. Translating gives CATSGGSGVLSDTQYF.

The chain has TRBV18 and TRBJ2-7, with 9 bases matching TRBD1. The germline CDR1 and CDR2 sequences are KGHSH and LQKENI. The CDR3 sequence is 15 residues long. The ends lost 4 bases at V and 2 bases at J; junction bases unmatched: 6. CDR3 nucleotide sequence: TGTGCCAGCTCACAAGGACAGGGGAGAACCTACGAGCAGTACTTC. Translated: CASSQGQGRTYEQYF.

The rearrangement joins TRBV18 to TRBJ1-1; weak D call: TRBD1 (5 bases). V dropped 2 bases and J dropped 2 bases, with 12 bases sitting between them. Germline V gene lookup returns CDR1 KGHSH and CDR2 LQKENI. The CDR3 contains 15 residues. CDR3 protein: CASSPSQGLNTEAFF. The CDR3 bases are TGTGCCAGCTCACCAAGCCAGGGCCTCAACACTGAAGCTTTCTTT.

The chain joins TRBV9 to TRBJ2-7, with TRBD2 identical over 14 bases. The CDR3 loop spans 16 amino acids. The V gene end was trimmed by 3 bases and the J gene end by 6 bases; junction bases not matched to a gene: 8. Per the germline V gene, CDR1 is SGDLS and CDR2 is YYNGEE. The CDR3 protein is CASSEGLAGAGIEQYF. DNA for the CDR3: TGTGCCAGCAGCGAGGGACTAGCGGGAGCCGGAATCGAGCAGTACTTC.

The gene calls are TRBV10-3 and TRBJ2-1; D possibly corresponds to TRBD2 (6 bases). V lost 7 bases to trimming and J lost 3 bases, with 10 bases between them. The length of the CDR3 is 13 residues. CDR1 ENHRY and CDR2 SYGVKD come from the germline V gene. The CDR3 sequence: CAITRGDYNEQFF. DNA for the CDR3: TGTGCCATCACCCGCGGGGACTACAATGAGCAGTTCTTC.

This rearrangement joins TRBV5-1 to TRBJ2-1; the D gene is possibly TRBD2 (6 bases). Germline lookup yields CDR1 SGHRS and CDR2 YFSETQ. The CDR3 is 16 residues long. V was clipped by 4 bases and J by 0 bases, with 14 bases between them. In DNA, the CDR3 is TGCGCCAGCAGCGACGGGACCGGGAGCTCCTACAATGAGCAGTTCTTC. This sequence encodes CASSDGTGSSYNEQFF.

V and J are TRBV3-1 (or the pseudogene TRBV3-2) and TRBJ2-5, with D perhaps matching TRBD1 (6 bases). CDR3 length equals 15 residues. The V gene's germline CDR1 is LGHDT and CDR2 YNNKEL (reference sequence). V was pared by 4 bases and J by 1 base, with 13 bases between. For the CDR3, the DNA is TGTGCCAGCAGCCCTTACACAGGGAGCCAAGAGACCCAGTACTTC. It yields the protein CASSPYTGSQETQYF.

The V gene is TRBV4-3, the J gene TRBJ2-3; 7 bases match TRBD1. Trimming removed 3 bases from V and 2 bases from J; junction bases left unmatched: 8. There are 16 residues in the CDR3. Germline V gives CDR1 LGHNA, CDR2 YSLEER. In DNA, the CDR3 is TGCGCCAGCAGCCAGCTTTTGGGACAGATCACAGATACGCAGTATTTT. As protein: CASSQLLGQITDTQYF.

The chain has TRBV19 and TRBJ1-1, with a tentative D call TRBD1 (5 bases). The germline CDR1 and CDR2 sequences are LNHDA and SQIVND (reference sequence). This CDR3 has 13 residues. The V gene lost 1 base and the J gene lost 4 bases, with 7 bases spanning the gap. This CDR3 reads CASSIVGGTEAFF. CDR3 nucleotide sequence: TGTGCCAGTAGTATAGTGGGGGGCACTGAAGCTTTCTTT.